The following is a T cell receptor (beta chain) sequence with its context. V was clipped by 6 bases and J by 2 bases, with 7 bases between them. CDR1 and CDR2 from the germline V gene are SNHLY and FYNNEI. The length of the CDR3 is 12 residues. These data belong to a study of CD8 T cells in Susac syndrome. Study background: Patients with Susac syndrome, at blood draw, were therapy-naive, on corticosteroids, or on intravenous immunoglobulin alone.

It was with random hexamers that about 0.45 to 1 ug RNA was reverse transcribed. Coverage of TCR beta CDR3 amplification by immunoSEQ multiplex PCR extended to 54 Vbeta and 13 Jbeta. TCRdb passed the immunoSEQ multiplex PCR reads through MiXCR, listing each CDR3 protein once. The table records 150,000 to 200,000 distinct CDR3 sequences, over 75% of them present only once. The authors carried out high-throughput sequencing of TCR beta. They applied it to CD8+ and CD4+ T cells obtained from blood. J is TRBJ1-2 and V is TRBV2; no clear D. This clonotype was obtained from a human donor with Susac syndrome. The sequenced sample was CD4+ T cells from PBMCs. The CDR3 region is CASRDNNYGYTF. The CDR3 DNA reads as TGTGCCAGCAGAGACAACAACTATGGCTACACCTTC.